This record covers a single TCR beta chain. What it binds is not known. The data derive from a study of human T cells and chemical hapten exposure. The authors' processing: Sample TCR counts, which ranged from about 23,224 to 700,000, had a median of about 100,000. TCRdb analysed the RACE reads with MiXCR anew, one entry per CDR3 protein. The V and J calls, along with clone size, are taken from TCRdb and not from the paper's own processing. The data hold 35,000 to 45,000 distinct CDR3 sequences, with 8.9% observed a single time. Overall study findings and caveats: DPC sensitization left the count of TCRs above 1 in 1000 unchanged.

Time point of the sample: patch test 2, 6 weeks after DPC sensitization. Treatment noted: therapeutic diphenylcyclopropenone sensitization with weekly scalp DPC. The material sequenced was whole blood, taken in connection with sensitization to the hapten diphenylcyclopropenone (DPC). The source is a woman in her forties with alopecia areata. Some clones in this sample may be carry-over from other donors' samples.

For the CDR3, the DNA is TGTGCCAGCAGCCAAGAGGGGGGTATGGGCACTGAAGCTTTCTTT. As protein: CASSQEGGMGTEAFF. The chain combines TRBV3-1 with TRBJ1-1; D perhaps matches TRBD1 (5 bases). V was shortened by 0 bases and J by 4 bases, with 12 bases between the two germline ends. Germline values: CDR1 LGHDT, CDR2 YNNKEL (reference sequence). This CDR3 has 15 amino acids. Complete variable domain (other parts from reference TRBV3-1 and TRBJ1-1): DTAVSQTPKYLVTQMGNDKSIKCEQNLGHDTMYWYKQDSKKFLKIMFSYNNKELIINETVPNRFSPKSPDKAHLNLHINSLELGDSAVYFCASSQEGGMGTEAFFGQGTRLTVV.